Each of the 27 T cell receptor beta chains below was sequenced from the same sample in a study of T cell changes during pregnancy in multiple sclerosis. Some clones are missing from TCRdb's copy, which holds only in-frame ones; the method was immunoSEQ multiplex PCR. The sample contains around 41,000 clones, around 90% of which appear only once. The input for sequencing was CD4+ T cells from peripheral blood mononuclear cells, taken in the third trimester of pregnancy. The receptors here all came from a female donor in good health, enrolled as a control in a pregnancy study.

The chain combines TRBV4-1 with TRBJ2-4; 7 bases match TRBD2. This CDR3 has 17 residues. Germline trimming cut 1 base from V and 3 bases from J; bases unmatched to any gene: 9. CDR1 and CDR2 from the germline V gene are MGHRA and YSYEKL. The CDR3 DNA reads as TGCGCCAGCAGCCAAGGCGGAGGGAGGGACGGCAAAAACATTCAGTACTTC. Its translation is CASSQGGGRDGKNIQYF.

Here the CDR3 DNA reads TGTGCCTGGGGAGGGACTAGCGGGGGGGCCGGGGAGACCCAGTACTTC. Translating it yields CAWGGTSGGAGETQYF. J is TRBJ2-5 and V is TRBV30, with 16 bases lining up with TRBD2. This CDR3 comprises 16 residues. V shed 5 bases and J 5 bases; nucleotides not matched to a gene: 8. Germline lookup yields CDR1 GTSNPN and CDR2 SVGIG (reference sequence). The full variable domain, rest sourced from reference TRBV30 and TRBJ2-5, is SQTIHQWPATLVQPVGSPLSLECTVEGTSNPNLYWYRQAAGRGLQLLFYSVGIGQISSEVPQNLSASRPQDRQFILSSKKLLLSDSGFYLCAWGGTSGGAGETQYFGPGTRLLVL.

This chain links TRBV1 with TRBJ2-5; whether TRBD2, the table's D call, matches the DNA was not checked. TRBV1 has pseudogene status. This CDR3 is 14 amino acids long. The CDR3 bases are TGCACCAGCAGCCAAGATGGCGGGCTGGAGACCCAGTACTTC. Translation gives CTSSQDGGLETQYF.

J is TRBJ2-2 and V is TRBV7-3, with D perhaps matching TRBD2 (6 bases). Germline V gene data show CDR1 as SGHTA and CDR2 as FQGTGA. V dropped 5 bases and J dropped 2 bases, with 15 bases sitting between them. The CDR3 totals 16 residues. The CDR3 here is CASSPLGTHNTGELFF. CDR3 DNA: TGTGCCAGCAGCCCCCTGGGGACTCATAACACCGGGGAGCTGTTTTTT.

The sample holds one count of this clone. The chain recombines TRBV7-8 with TRBJ1-5, with D unclear. Germline V gives CDR1 SGHVS, CDR2 FQNEAQ. The CDR3 is made up of 15 amino acids. Trimming removed 0 bases from V and 0 bases from J, with 6 bases in between. The CDR3 is CASSLAGVSNQPQHF. CDR3 coding DNA: TGTGCCAGCAGCTTAGCAGGAGTTAGCAATCAGCCCCAGCATTTT.

The chain uses TRBV18 and TRBJ1-1; D may be TRBD1 (5 bases). The V gene's germline CDR1 is KGHSH and CDR2 LQKENI. V was shortened by 3 bases and J by 4 bases, with 9 bases between the two germline ends. The CDR3 sequence is 13 residues long. CDR3 amino acids: CASSPQGATEAFF. CDR3 sequence (DNA): TGTGCCAGCTCACCCCAGGGTGCCACTGAAGCTTTCTTT.

This chain links TRBV18 with TRBJ2-5; TRBD1 is a possible D gene (5 bases). Germline CDR1 and CDR2: KGHSH and LQKENI. This CDR3 has 14 residues. V was pared by 3 bases and J by 5 bases, with 13 bases between. The CDR3 DNA follows: TGTGCCAGCTCACCCCAAGGGGCTAAGGAGACCCAGTACTTC. Its protein product is CASSPQGAKETQYF.

The gene calls are TRBV7-6 and TRBJ1-4; D possibly corresponds to TRBD1 (6 bases). V gave up 3 bases and J gave up 5 bases, with 10 bases separating them. In germline, CDR1 is SGHVS, CDR2 FNYEAQ. The CDR3 extends over 14 amino acids. CDR3 nucleotides: TGTGCCAGCAGCTTGACAGGCTCCAATGAAAAACTGTTTTTT. Amino acids: CASSLTGSNEKLFF.

The chain's CDR3 is CASSYSRYPDTDTQYF. The DNA of the CDR3 is TGTGCCAGCAGTTACTCCAGGTACCCGGACACAGATACGCAGTATTTT. The chain combines TRBV6-6 with TRBJ2-3; D uncertain. Germline V gene data show CDR1 as MNHNY and CDR2 as SVGAGI (reference sequence). The CDR3 spans 16 residues. The V end lost 0 bases, the J end lost 2 bases, and 12 bases lay between the germline ends.

This clone was counted a single time. The V and J genes are TRBV18 and TRBJ2-1, with TRBD2 matching 8 bases. Germline V gene sequence: CDR1 KGHSH, CDR2 LQKENI. This CDR3 region has 16 residues. The V gene end was trimmed by 5 bases and the J gene end by 7 bases; junction bases not matched to a gene: 13. CDR3 nucleotides: TGTGCCAGCTCAACCGGGACTAGGGGTTCGGGGAATGAGCAGTTCTTC. Amino acid sequence: CASSTGTRGSGNEQFF.

The V and J genes are TRBV7-9 and TRBJ1-2, with TRBD1 identical over 9 bases. The V segment lost 1 base and the J segment 5 bases; nucleotides outside the gene matches: 5. The length of the CDR3 is 15 residues. Per the germline V gene, CDR1 is SEHNR and CDR2 is FQNEAQ (reference sequence). CDR3 sequence (DNA): TGTGCCAGCAGCTTAGTAGAGACAGGGGGTTATGGCTACACCTTC. Translating gives CASSLVETGGYGYTF.

This clone has just one count. The rearrangement uses TRBV7-2 and TRBJ1-4, with a tentative D call TRBD1 (5 bases). This CDR3 has 13 amino acids. Trimming pared 3 bases from V and 12 bases from J, leaving 14 bases between. Germline CDR1 and CDR2: SGHTA and FQGNSA. The CDR3 sequence is CASSFVRGRELFF. The CDR3 nucleotides are TGTGCCAGCAGCTTTGTCCGGGGGAGAGAACTGTTTTTT.

The J gene is TRBJ2-6, the V gene TRBV7-3; D is ambiguous. CDR1 is SGHTA, CDR2 FQGTGA, per germline. V lost 2 bases and J 2 bases, leaving 7 bases between the germline ends. This CDR3 comprises 15 residues. The CDR3 sequence: CASSLLGAGANVLTF. The DNA for the CDR3 is TGTGCCAGCAGCTTACTAGGAGCTGGGGCCAACGTCCTGACTTTC. The full variable domain, rest sourced from reference TRBV7-3 and TRBJ2-6, is GAGVSQTPSNKVTEKGKYVELRCDPISGHTALYWYRQSLGQGPEFLIYFQGTGAADDSGLPNDRFFAVRPEGSVSTLKIQRTERGDSAVYLCASSLLGAGANVLTFGAGSRLTVL.

This clone has only one observation. The J gene is TRBJ2-5, the V gene TRBV27, with 9 bases lining up with TRBD2. The end of the DNA is better explained by TRBJ2-7, so the J call may be wrong. The CDR3 is made up of 13 amino acids. The germline V gene encodes CDR1 MNHEY and CDR2 SMNVEV (reference sequence). The CDR3 coding sequence is TGTGCCAGCAGTCCAGGGACTAGCTTCGAGCAGTACTTC. Encoded protein: CASSPGTSFEQYF.

The chain recombines TRBV5-1 with TRBJ2-7; D is uncertain. The CDR3 loop spans 13 amino acids. V was shortened by 4 bases and J by 2 bases, with 10 bases between the two germline ends. The germline gives CDR1 SGHRS, CDR2 YFSETQ. The CDR3 DNA sequence: TGCGCCAGCAGCGCTGACAATACCTACGAGCAGTACTTC. Its translation: CASSADNTYEQYF.

The genes are TRBV2 and TRBJ2-1; D remains ambiguous. CDR1 is SNHLY and CDR2 is FYNNEI in the germline V gene. The CDR3 runs 9 residues. Trimming cost V 7 bases and J 10 bases, with 5 bases left between them. This chain's CDR3 is CASKREQFF. The CDR3 nucleotides are TGTGCCAGCAAGAGGGAGCAGTTCTTC.

The chain carries TRBV28 and TRBJ2-6, with a possible D match to TRBD1 (6 bases). Trimming removed 5 bases at V and 4 bases at J, with 12 bases between. Germline V lookup: CDR1 MDHEN, CDR2 SYDVKM. There are 15 residues in the CDR3. CDR3 loop: CASSIQGAGANVLTF. The CDR3 DNA reads TGTGCCAGCAGTATACAGGGAGCCGGGGCCAACGTCCTGACTTTC.

The chain has TRBV25-1 and TRBJ2-2, with 10 positions matching TRBD1. Germline V gene lookup returns CDR1 MGHDK and CDR2 SYGVNS. This CDR3 contains 15 residues. Trimming cost V 3 bases and J 7 bases; bases outside gene matches: 5. The CDR3 region has the DNA TGTGCCAGCAGTGACGACAGGGGGCTTAGCGGGGAGCTGTTTTTT. It is translated as CASSDDRGLSGELFF. Drawing the rest from reference TRBV25-1 and TRBJ2-2, the complete variable domain is EADIYQTPRYLVIGTGKKITLECSQTMGHDKMYWYQQDPGMELHLIHYSYGVNSTEKGDLSSESTVSRIRTEHFPLTLESARPSHTSQYLCASSDDRGLSGELFFGEGSRLTVL.

The rearrangement joins TRBV4-1 to TRBJ1-5; possible D gene TRBD1, 6 bases. The germline gives CDR1 MGHRA, CDR2 YSYEKL. V dropped 4 bases and J dropped 4 bases, with 14 bases sitting between them. The CDR3 is 15 amino acids. Written as DNA, the CDR3 is TGCGCCAGCAGCCGTCAAGGGGACACTAATCAGCCCCAGCATTTT. Amino acid sequence: CASSRQGDTNQPQHF.

The chain carries TRBV15 and TRBJ1-5; D possibly corresponds to TRBD1 (6 bases). This CDR3 has 16 residues. CDR1 is LNHNV, CDR2 YYDKDF, per germline (reference sequence). Trimming shortened V by 5 bases and J by 6 bases, and 20 bases separated the two germline ends. CDR3 bases: TGTGCCACCAGCGCCCAGGCTAGGGGGAGAGGTCAGCCCCAGCATTTT. Its translation is CATSAQARGRGQPQHF. The full variable domain, rest sourced from reference TRBV15 and TRBJ1-5, is DAMVIQNPRYQVTQFGKPVTLSCSQTLNHNVMYWYQQKSSQAPKLLFHYYDKDFNNEADTPDNFQSRRPNTSFCFLDIRSPGLGDTAMYLCATSAQARGRGQPQHFGDGTRLSIL.

This clone was detected only once. The V call is TRBV7-8, the J call TRBJ2-5; D perhaps matches TRBD1 (6 bases). Germline V gives CDR1 SGHVS, CDR2 FQNEAQ. The CDR3 loop spans 16 amino acids. The V end lost 5 bases, the J end lost 4 bases, and 20 bases lay between the germline ends. The CDR3 DNA is TGTGCCAGCAGCACTCGCTTCCCGGGACAAAGAGAGACCCAGTACTTC. Translating it yields CASSTRFPGQRETQYF.

The chain is built from TRBV20-1 and TRBJ1-1, with D perhaps matching TRBD1 (6 bases). This CDR3 spans 11 amino acids. V was shortened by 4 bases and J by 4 bases, with 7 bases between the two germline ends. CDR1 and CDR2 (germline): DFQATT, SNEGSKA (reference sequence). As DNA, the CDR3 is TGCAGTGCTACAGGGGCCACTGAAGCTTTCTTT. Protein sequence: CSATGATEAFF.

The V gene is TRBV5-4, the J gene TRBJ2-3; TRBD2 matches 12 bases. After removal of 4 bases from V and 5 bases from J, the junction contained 2 bases not matched to a gene. The CDR3 runs to 14 residues. The V gene's germline CDR1 is SGHNT and CDR2 YYREEE (reference sequence). Here the CDR3 reads CASSPGLAGDTQYF. The CDR3 DNA follows: TGTGCCAGCAGCCCGGGACTAGCGGGAGATACGCAGTATTTT.

The genes are TRBV7-8 and TRBJ2-7; D not resolved. The CDR3 runs to 16 residues. Germline CDR1 is SGHVS and CDR2 is FQNEAQ. Trimming left V 2 bases short and J 0 bases short, with 14 bases between. The CDR3 DNA reads as TGTGCCAGCAGCTTATTCCGCCTATCCACCTCCTACGAGCAGTACTTC. Its translation: CASSLFRLSTSYEQYF.

The chain uses TRBV2 and TRBJ2-1; 10 positions agree with TRBD2. This CDR3 region has 15 residues. V shed 5 bases, J shed 2 bases, and the junction held 3 bases outside the gene matches. The V gene's germline CDR1 is SNHLY and CDR2 FYNNEI. In DNA, the CDR3 is TGTGCCAGCAGTTTAGCGGGGGGTGCCTACAATGAGCAGTTCTTC. This sequence encodes CASSLAGGAYNEQFF.

J is TRBJ2-3 and V is TRBV4-1; TRBD1 agrees at 7 bases. From germline, CDR1 is MGHRA and CDR2 YSYEKL. CDR3 length: 17 amino acids. After removal of 3 bases from V and 5 bases from J, the junction contained 14 bases not matched to a gene. CDR3 in DNA: TGCGCCAGCAGCCACCCAAGAGACAGGGCAGGTCAAGATACGCAGTATTTT. Translation gives CASSHPRDRAGQDTQYF.

This chain uses TRBV9 with TRBJ2-1; the match to TRBD2 covers 14 bases. V dropped 7 bases and J dropped 1; count of bases not matched to a gene: 4. Germline values: CDR1 SGDLS, CDR2 YYNGEE. This CDR3 spans 16 amino acids. Here the CDR3 DNA reads TGTGCCAGCGGACGGACTAGCGGGGGGTCCTACAATGAGCAGTTCTTC. Protein sequence: CASGRTSGGSYNEQFF.